These T cell receptor beta chains were read from a single sample in a study of blood T cell repertoires in COVID-19. Produced via immunoSEQ multiplex PCR; TCRdb's table is partial and in-frame only. The table records 150,000 to 180,000 clones, about 86% of them present only once. Sample: peripheral blood. The receptors were sampled from an older woman with acute or convalescent COVID-19. Both conserved end residues are part of each CDR3. The order of the fields is clone size, CDR3 length, J gene, V gene, D gene, CDR3 DNA, CDR3 protein. A D gene is named only where the DNA matches it firmly. A row's size may be missing; if present it is once, few, many or a size class.

clone_size: NA
cdr3_length: 14
j_call: TRBJ1-6
v_call: TRBV19
d_call: TRBD1
cdr3_nt: TGTGCCAGCAATACACAGGGGACTAATTCACCCCTCCACTTT
cdr3_aa: CASNTQGTNSPLHF

clone_size: NA
cdr3_length: 13
j_call: TRBJ2-1
v_call: TRBV7-2
d_call: TRBD2
cdr3_nt: TGTGCCAGCAGCTTTCCCGGGACTAGCGCCCAGTTCTTC
cdr3_aa: CASSFPGTSAQFF

clone_size: NA
cdr3_length: 12
j_call: TRBJ2-2
v_call: TRBV5-1
d_call: NA
cdr3_nt: TGCGCCAGCAGCCTAAACACCGGGGAGCTGTTTTTT
cdr3_aa: CASSLNTGELFF

clone_size: NA
cdr3_length: 14
j_call: TRBJ2-1
v_call: TRBV3-1/TRBV3-2
d_call: TRBD2
cdr3_nt: TGTGCCAGCAGCCAACTAGCGGGGGGGAATGAGCAGTTCTTC
cdr3_aa: CASSQLAGGNEQFF

clone_size: NA
cdr3_length: 14
j_call: TRBJ2-3
v_call: TRBV6-4
d_call: TRBD1
cdr3_nt: TGTGCCAGCAGCTTACAGGGGGCATCAGATACGCAGTATTTT
cdr3_aa: CASSLQGASDTQYF

clone_size: NA
cdr3_length: 17
j_call: TRBJ1-3
v_call: TRBV5-4
d_call: TRBD1
cdr3_nt: TGTGCCAGCAGCTTGGCCCCGGTTACAGGGGCTGGAAACACCATATATTTT
cdr3_aa: CASSLAPVTGAGNTIYF

clone_size: NA
cdr3_length: 12
j_call: TRBJ2-7
v_call: TRBV29-1
d_call: TRBD1
cdr3_nt: TGCAGCGTTATTACAGGGGGCGACGAGCAGTACTTC
cdr3_aa: CSVITGGDEQYF

clone_size: NA
cdr3_length: 15
j_call: TRBJ2-2
v_call: TRBV6-5
d_call: NA
cdr3_nt: TGTGCCAGCAGACTCGACGAGGGGGGGACCGGGGAGCTGTTTTTT
cdr3_aa: CASRLDEGGTGELFF

clone_size: NA
cdr3_length: 16
j_call: TRBJ2-7
v_call: TRBV10-2
d_call: TRBD2
cdr3_nt: TGCGCCAGCAGTGCGACTAGCGCCCCCAGCTCCTACGAGCAGTACTTC
cdr3_aa: CASSATSAPSSYEQYF

clone_size: NA
cdr3_length: 15
j_call: TRBJ2-2
v_call: TRBV27
d_call: TRBD2
cdr3_nt: TGTGCCAGCAGTTACGGCGGGGGGGCCATCGGGGAGCTGTTTTTT
cdr3_aa: CASSYGGGAIGELFF

clone_size: once
cdr3_length: 15
j_call: TRBJ2-2
v_call: TRBV5-1
d_call: NA
cdr3_nt: TGCGCCAGCAGCTTGGTGGCCGGGATAAACGGGGAGCTGTTTTTT
cdr3_aa: CASSLVAGINGELFF

clone_size: NA
cdr3_length: 13
j_call: TRBJ1-3
v_call: TRBV10-3
d_call: NA
cdr3_nt: TGTGCCATCAGTGATGGCACCGGGAACACCATATATTTT
cdr3_aa: CAISDGTGNTIYF

clone_size: NA
cdr3_length: 14
j_call: TRBJ1-1
v_call: TRBV18
d_call: TRBD1
cdr3_nt: TGTGCCAGTCTGGGGACAGGGGGTATCACTGAAGCTTTCTTT
cdr3_aa: CASLGTGGITEAFF

clone_size: NA
cdr3_length: 15
j_call: TRBJ1-3
v_call: TRBV7-9
d_call: NA
cdr3_nt: TGTGCCAGCAGCTCCCACACAGGCTCTGGAAACACCATATATTTT
cdr3_aa: CASSSHTGSGNTIYF

clone_size: NA
cdr3_length: 16
j_call: TRBJ1-5
v_call: TRBV21-1
d_call: NA
cdr3_nt: TGTGCCAGCAGCCCACGGACAGCTTATAGCAATCAGCCCCAGCATTTT
cdr3_aa: CASSPRTAYSNQPQHF

clone_size: NA
cdr3_length: 17
j_call: TRBJ2-5
v_call: TRBV4-1
d_call: TRBD1
cdr3_nt: TGCGCCAGCAGCCTGCGACCCCGGGACAGGGGGCATGAGACCCAGTACTTC
cdr3_aa: CASSLRPRDRGHETQYF

clone_size: many
cdr3_length: 14
j_call: TRBJ1-5
v_call: TRBV5-1
d_call: TRBD1
cdr3_nt: TGCGCCAGCAGCTTGTTGGGACAGGCCGAGCCCCAGCATTTT
cdr3_aa: CASSLLGQAEPQHF

clone_size: NA
cdr3_length: 15
j_call: TRBJ2-1
v_call: TRBV18
d_call: NA
cdr3_nt: TGTGCCAGCTCACCAGGGACTCTTTCCTACAATGAGCAGTTCTTC
cdr3_aa: CASSPGTLSYNEQFF

clone_size: NA
cdr3_length: 17
j_call: TRBJ2-3
v_call: TRBV5-1
d_call: TRBD2
cdr3_nt: TGCGCCAGCAGCTCCCCGGGACTAGCGGGGACCACAGATACGCAGTATTTT
cdr3_aa: CASSSPGLAGTTDTQYF

clone_size: NA
cdr3_length: 16
j_call: TRBJ1-1
v_call: TRBV5-4
d_call: NA
cdr3_nt: TGTGCCAGCAGCCTTCCAGGGCTCGGGTTCGGTACTGAAGCTTTCTTT
cdr3_aa: CASSLPGLGFGTEAFF

clone_size: NA
cdr3_length: 16
j_call: TRBJ1-2
v_call: TRBV9
d_call: NA
cdr3_nt: TGTGCCAGCAACATCGCCCCAGGGGCACCTAACTATGGCTACACCTTC
cdr3_aa: CASNIAPGAPNYGYTF

clone_size: NA
cdr3_length: 16
j_call: TRBJ1-5
v_call: TRBV19
d_call: TRBD1
cdr3_nt: TGTGCCAGTCAATATCGGAAGGACAGGGGTACTCAGCCCCAGCATTTT
cdr3_aa: CASQYRKDRGTQPQHF

clone_size: NA
cdr3_length: 13
j_call: TRBJ1-2
v_call: TRBV5-1
d_call: NA
cdr3_nt: TGCGCCAGCAGCTTGGACAGGAACTATGGCTACACCTTC
cdr3_aa: CASSLDRNYGYTF

clone_size: few
cdr3_length: 14
j_call: TRBJ1-1
v_call: TRBV10-2
d_call: TRBD1
cdr3_nt: TGCGCCAGCAGCGGGACAGGGGGCGGCTCTGAAGCTTTCTTT
cdr3_aa: CASSGTGGGSEAFF

clone_size: NA
cdr3_length: 15
j_call: TRBJ2-6
v_call: TRBV11-2
d_call: NA
cdr3_nt: TGTGCCAGCAGCTTAGAAGCCTCTGGGGCCAACGTCCTGACTTTC
cdr3_aa: CASSLEASGANVLTF

clone_size: NA
cdr3_length: 14
j_call: TRBJ2-7
v_call: TRBV6-6
d_call: NA
cdr3_nt: TGTGCCAGCAGTTACGGCGCAGGGTCCGCCGAGCAGTACTTC
cdr3_aa: CASSYGAGSAEQYF

clone_size: NA
cdr3_length: 15
j_call: TRBJ2-3
v_call: TRBV7-3
d_call: TRBD1
cdr3_nt: TGTGCCAGCAGCTCCTGGACAGGGGACACAGATACGCAGTATTTT
cdr3_aa: CASSSWTGDTDTQYF

clone_size: NA
cdr3_length: 15
j_call: TRBJ1-2
v_call: TRBV27
d_call: TRBD1
cdr3_nt: TGTGCCAGCAGCCCGGGACAGGGGGCTAAGTATGGCTACACCTTC
cdr3_aa: CASSPGQGAKYGYTF

clone_size: NA
cdr3_length: 13
j_call: TRBJ2-3
v_call: TRBV10-2
d_call: TRBD2
cdr3_nt: TGCGCCAGCAGGACTAGCGGTACAGATACGCAGTATTTT
cdr3_aa: CASRTSGTDTQYF

clone_size: NA
cdr3_length: 13
j_call: TRBJ2-5
v_call: TRBV2
d_call: NA
cdr3_nt: TGTGCCAGCCGAGGGTCCGGTAGAGATACCCAGTACTTC
cdr3_aa: CASRGSGRDTQYF

clone_size: NA
cdr3_length: 16
j_call: TRBJ1-2
v_call: TRBV4-1
d_call: NA
cdr3_nt: TGCGCCAGCAGCCAAGAAGTTGCCCGAAAGGAGGGTGGCTACACCTTC
cdr3_aa: CASSQEVARKEGGYTF

clone_size: NA
cdr3_length: 13
j_call: TRBJ1-2
v_call: TRBV12-3/TRBV12-4
d_call: NA
cdr3_nt: TGTGCCAGCGGGGGCCCAAATCTAGAAGGCTACACCTTC
cdr3_aa: CASGGPNLEGYTF

clone_size: NA
cdr3_length: 14
j_call: TRBJ1-1
v_call: TRBV6-5
d_call: TRBD1
cdr3_nt: TGTGCCAGCAGGAGGACAGGTCAGAACACTGAAGCTTTCTTT
cdr3_aa: CASRRTGQNTEAFF

clone_size: NA
cdr3_length: 15
j_call: TRBJ2-7
v_call: TRBV7-5
d_call: NA
cdr3_nt: TGTGCCAGAAGTTCCTCCCGGGGGGGGTCCTACGAGCAGTACTTC
cdr3_aa: CARSSSRGGSYEQYF

clone_size: NA
cdr3_length: 16
j_call: TRBJ1-1
v_call: TRBV4-2
d_call: NA
cdr3_nt: TGTGCCAGCAGCCAAGAGTTGAGGGGGGGCCCCACTGAAGCTTTCTTT
cdr3_aa: CASSQELRGGPTEAFF

clone_size: NA
cdr3_length: 18
j_call: TRBJ1-5
v_call: TRBV18
d_call: NA
cdr3_nt: TGTGCCAGCTCACCAAACTATGGGACACCTTATAGCAATCAGCCCCAGCATTTT
cdr3_aa: CASSPNYGTPYSNQPQHF

clone_size: NA
cdr3_length: 17
j_call: TRBJ1-5
v_call: TRBV4-2
d_call: TRBD1
cdr3_nt: TGTGCCAGCAGCCAAGGCGGGACAGCAAATAGCAATCAGCCCCAGCATTTT
cdr3_aa: CASSQGGTANSNQPQHF

clone_size: NA
cdr3_length: 12
j_call: TRBJ2-7
v_call: TRBV30
d_call: TRBD1
cdr3_nt: TGTGCCTGGAACAGGGGGAGGTACGAGCAGTACTTC
cdr3_aa: CAWNRGRYEQYF

clone_size: NA
cdr3_length: 15
j_call: TRBJ2-7
v_call: TRBV6-1
d_call: TRBD2
cdr3_nt: TGTGCCAGCAGTGAGCCGGGAGGAGGGCGAAGGGAGCAGTACTTC
cdr3_aa: CASSEPGGGRREQYF

clone_size: NA
cdr3_length: 15
j_call: TRBJ2-2
v_call: TRBV19
d_call: NA
cdr3_nt: TGTGCCAGTAGTATGGAGCCTTCGAACACCGGGGAGCTGTTTTTT
cdr3_aa: CASSMEPSNTGELFF

clone_size: NA
cdr3_length: 14
j_call: TRBJ1-2
v_call: TRBV3-1/TRBV3-2
d_call: TRBD1
cdr3_nt: TGTGCCAGCAGCCAAGATCAGGGGGCCTATGGCTACACCTTC
cdr3_aa: CASSQDQGAYGYTF

clone_size: NA
cdr3_length: 15
j_call: TRBJ2-1
v_call: TRBV4-2
d_call: TRBD2
cdr3_nt: TGTGCCAGCAGCCGGTCCGGGACTAGCGTCTCCGAGCAGTTCTTC
cdr3_aa: CASSRSGTSVSEQFF

clone_size: NA
cdr3_length: 14
j_call: TRBJ1-1
v_call: TRBV5-1
d_call: TRBD1
cdr3_nt: TGCGCCAGCAGTTTCCGACAGGGTGGGACTGAAGCTTTCTTT
cdr3_aa: CASSFRQGGTEAFF

clone_size: once
cdr3_length: 14
j_call: TRBJ2-1
v_call: TRBV24-1
d_call: TRBD2
cdr3_nt: TGTGCCACCAGTGATTTTTCCCGGACTAGCGGGGGGGTCTTC
cdr3_aa: CATSDFSRTSGGVF

clone_size: NA
cdr3_length: 14
j_call: TRBJ1-5
v_call: TRBV10-2
d_call: TRBD1
cdr3_nt: TGCGCCAGCAGGCTGACAGGGGGCGGTGGGCCCCAGCATTTT
cdr3_aa: CASRLTGGGGPQHF